This T cell receptor beta chain was sequenced during a study of T cell repertoires in cytomegalovirus infection. This CDR3 region has 14 residues. Germline V gene data show CDR1 as LGHNA and CDR2 as YSLEER. The germline V and J ends were trimmed by 1 base and 3 bases, with 6 bases remaining between them. TCRdb processed the reads anew with MiXCR; each CDR3 protein has one entry. The table lists approximately 500,000 distinct CDR3 sequences, roughly a third of them singletons, with roughly 16% in the top ten. For this clonotype: Antigen: not known.

This sequence was found in a human donor in good health (CMV status not recorded). Some clones in this sample may be carry-over from other donors' samples. The sample here was cultured PBMCs, taken from culture after CMV antigen stimulation. The gene calls are TRBV4-3 and TRBJ2-2; the D gene is possibly TRBD1 (6 bases). The CDR3 reads CASSQGTDTGELFF. CDR3 sequence (DNA): TGCGCCAGCAGCCAAGGGACAGACACCGGGGAGCTGTTTTTT.